This TCR beta chain was observed in a study of T-cell reconstitution after alpha-beta-depleted transplantation in children. It was with unique molecular identifiers that the TCRbeta library was prepared. TCRdb passed the PCR reads through MiXCR, listing each CDR3 protein once. This table has almost 500,000 distinct CDR3 sequences, roughly 10% appearing once. Whole-study findings and limits: By one year post-transplant, T-cell counts and diversity largely arose from T cells that were newly produced.

Turning to this clonotype: Its antigen is currently unknown.

This CDR3 region has 19 residues. J was trimmed by 1 base and V by 8 bases; bases with no gene match: 23. This TCR was sampled from a child aged 2 to 15 with inherited bone marrow failure, due to receive a stem cell transplant. Sequenced material: PBMCs, taken before TCRalphabeta/CD19-depleted stem cell transplant. The chain links TRBV12-3 or TRBV12-4 to TRBJ2-7; 7 nucleotides agree with TRBD2. The CDR3 reads CASPPSAAFPRERSYEQYF. The CDR3 DNA reads TGTGCCAGCCCCCCTTCTGCCGCCTTTCCGCGGGAGAGATCCTACGAGCAGTACTTC.